Presented here are 15 T cell receptor beta chains from one specimen sequenced in a study of blood T cell repertoires in COVID-19. Using immunoSEQ multiplex PCR, the repertoire was profiled, and TCRdb retains in-frame clones only, with some absent. This repertoire shows more than 110,000 clones, around 82% found once; its top ten account for approximately 5%. Input material: PBMCs or T cells enriched from blood (not recorded which). These receptor sequences come from a middle-aged man with acute COVID-19.

The V call is TRBV6-6, the J call TRBJ2-3; the match to TRBD2 covers 11 bases. Per the germline V gene, CDR1 is MNHNY and CDR2 is SVGAGI (reference sequence). J gave up 4 bases and V 6 bases, and 3 bases lay outside the gene matches. The CDR3 has 14 amino acids. The CDR3 sequence is CASSPLAGADTQYF. CDR3 DNA: TGTGCCAGCAGCCCACTAGCGGGAGCAGATACGCAGTATTTT.

CDR3 DNA: TGCGCCAGCAGCTTAGCCGTGGCGTCGGGCAATGAGCAGTTCTTC. Amino acid sequence: CASSLAVASGNEQFF. The chain recombines TRBV5-1 with TRBJ2-1; no firm D call. The CDR3 loop spans 15 amino acids. V dropped 2 bases and J dropped 6 bases, with 15 bases sitting between them. Germline CDR1 reads SGHRS; CDR2 reads YFSETQ.

The gene calls are TRBV9 and TRBJ2-4; 7 nucleotides match TRBD1. The J segment lost 10 bases and the V segment lost 3 bases, leaving 10 bases of the junction unmatched. This CDR3 is 14 amino acids long. Germline CDR1 SGDLS, CDR2 YYNGEE. CDR3 in DNA: TGTGCCAGCAGCGCCCCTTCACAGGGGAGTATTCAGTACTTC. This codes for CASSAPSQGSIQYF.

The V and J genes are TRBV10-3 and TRBJ2-2; 8 nucleotides match TRBD1. The CDR3 extends over 16 amino acids. The germline gives CDR1 ENHRY, CDR2 SYGVKD. J was trimmed by 2 bases and V by 3 bases; bases with no gene match: 5. The CDR3 loop is CAISETGGSNTGELFF. CDR3 nucleotides: TGTGCCATCAGTGAAACAGGGGGATCAAACACCGGGGAGCTGTTTTTT.

The CDR3 reads CASGHPRREKLFF. Here the CDR3 DNA reads TGTGCCAGCGGTCACCCGCGGCGGGAAAAACTGTTTTTT. The chain carries TRBV3-1 (or the pseudogene TRBV3-2) and TRBJ1-4; no firm D call. The V and J ends lost 8 bases and 8 bases respectively, with 15 bases between them. CDR1 is LGHDT and CDR2 is YNNKEL in the germline V gene (reference sequence). The CDR3 totals 13 residues.

This clone was picked up a small number of times. The chain employs TRBV28 and TRBJ1-5; the D gene is possibly TRBD1 (5 bases). Trimming took off 5 bases at V and 9 bases at J, with 17 bases between the two ends. The germline gives CDR1 MDHEN, CDR2 SYDVKM. The CDR3 sequence is 14 residues long. The CDR3 DNA reads as TGTGCCAGCAGTCACGGGGGGGTTACCATGCCCCAGCATTTT. Its protein product is CASSHGGVTMPQHF. Supplemented by reference TRBV28 and TRBJ1-5, the full variable domain reads DVKVTQSSRYLVKRTGEKVFLECVQDMDHENMFWYRQDPGLGLRLIYFSYDVKMKEKGDIPEGYSVSREKKERFSLILESASTNQTSMYLCASSHGGVTMPQHFGDGTRLSIL.

The V call is TRBV10-3, the J call TRBJ1-4; 10 nucleotides line up with TRBD1. The germline gives CDR1 ENHRY, CDR2 SYGVKD. The V gene end was trimmed by 6 bases and the J gene end by 3 bases; junction bases not matched to a gene: 1. The CDR3 is 14 amino acids. CDR3 DNA: TGTGCCATCAGAGGGACAGGGGCTAATGAAAAACTGTTTTTT. Translating it yields CAIRGTGANEKLFF.

This clone was seen only a few times. This chain connects TRBV28 to TRBJ2-2; TRBD2 agrees at 12 bases. Unmatched junction bases numbered 6, after V lost 6 bases and J lost 7 bases. The CDR3 extends over 15 amino acids. Germline CDR1 MDHEN, CDR2 SYDVKM. CDR3 amino acids: CASRGRLAGVGELFF. The CDR3 DNA sequence: TGTGCCAGCAGGGGGCGACTAGCGGGGGTCGGGGAGCTGTTTTTT.

The chain uses TRBV5-1 and TRBJ1-2, with a weak D call TRBD1 (6 bases). The CDR3 loop spans 16 amino acids. V lost 0 bases to trimming and J lost 4 bases, with 16 bases between them. Per the germline V gene, CDR1 is SGHRS and CDR2 is YFSETQ. CDR3 sequence reads: CASSLAGTSGTYGYTF. The CDR3, as DNA: TGCGCCAGCAGCTTGGCCGGGACATCGGGCACCTATGGCTACACCTTC.

The V call is TRBV28, the J call TRBJ1-6, with a tentative D call TRBD1 (5 bases). Trimming removed 1 base from V and 8 bases from J, with 12 bases in between. Germline CDR1 MDHEN, CDR2 SYDVKM. The CDR3 is 15 residues long. DNA for the CDR3: TGTGCCAGCAGTTTATTCACCAGGGTTGATTCACCCCTCCACTTT. This encodes CASSLFTRVDSPLHF.

J is TRBJ1-4 and V is TRBV27, with 10 bases aligning to TRBD1. This CDR3 is built from 15 residues. Germline loops: CDR1 MNHEY, CDR2 SMNVEV (reference sequence). With 10 bases clipped from V and 8 bases from J, the junction kept 13 bases outside the gene matches. In DNA, the CDR3 is TGTGCCACCTCTCCCTCCGGGACAGGGGACGAAAAACTGTTTTTT. This sequence encodes CATSPSGTGDEKLFF.

The chain has TRBV7-9 and TRBJ2-7, with a weak D call TRBD1 (5 bases). Per germline, CDR1 SEHNR and CDR2 FQNEAQ (reference sequence). The CDR3 totals 12 residues. Trimming cost V 5 bases and J 3 bases, with 8 bases left between them. The CDR3 region has the DNA TGTGCCAGCAGCCCAGGGTTCTACGAGCAGTACTTC. It translates to CASSPGFYEQYF.

J is TRBJ1-5 and V is TRBV30; 7 bases match TRBD1. This CDR3 comprises 15 residues. Germline V CDR1 and CDR2: GTSNPN, SVGIG (reference sequence). J lost 4 bases, V lost 2 bases, and 8 bases had no gene match. The CDR3 DNA is TGTGCCTGGAGTCCTAATACAGGGGTAAATCAGCCCCAGCATTTT. This gives the protein CAWSPNTGVNQPQHF. The full variable domain, with the rest looked up from reference TRBV30 and TRBJ1-5, is SQTIHQWPATLVQPVGSPLSLECTVEGTSNPNLYWYRQAAGRGLQLLFYSVGIGQISSEVPQNLSASRPQDRQFILSSKKLLLSDSGFYLCAWSPNTGVNQPQHFGDGTRLSIL.

V gene TRBV5-6 combines with J gene TRBJ2-3; possible D gene TRBD2, 6 bases. V lost 7 bases and J lost 4, with 10 bases in between. This CDR3 has 12 residues. Germline V lookup: CDR1 SGHDT, CDR2 YYEEEE. This chain's CDR3 is CASSWGADTQYF. The CDR3 DNA reads as TGTGCCAGCTCCTGGGGGGCAGATACGCAGTATTTT.

The chain carries TRBV30 and TRBJ1-6, with 8 bases aligning to TRBD1. This CDR3 is 14 amino acids long. V shed 5 bases and J 10 bases; nucleotides not matched to a gene: 10. The germline V gene has CDR1 GTSNPN and CDR2 SVGIG (reference sequence). CDR3 coding DNA: TGTGCCTGGGCTGACAGGGGCTCCCCCTCACCCCTCCACTTT. Translation gives CAWADRGSPSPLHF.